This T cell receptor (beta chain) was sequenced during a study of PD-1 blockade in classical Hodgkin lymphoma. Measured with immunoSEQ multiplex PCR; TCRdb has only the in-frame clones, and not every one. The sample has fewer than 4,500 clones; 70% to 85% are singletons. The study, taken as a whole, reports: Before treatment, TCR diversity in newly diagnosed patients was reportedly lower than in healthy donors.

Documented time point: newly diagnosed, previously untreated cHL patient sample. From thawed PBMCs, magnetic negative selection was used to isolate the CD8+ T cells. Untreated, newly diagnosed classical Hodgkin lymphoma PBMCs were used for comparison. A word on this clone: Its cognate antigen is unknown.

This CDR3 is 16 amino acids long. V trimming: 5 bases; J trimming: 2 bases; junction bases outside the gene matches: 8. The germline gives CDR1 KGHSH, CDR2 LQKENI. This receptor was obtained from a human donor with classical Hodgkin lymphoma. Material for sequencing was CD8+ T cells from blood. V usage is TRBV18 and J usage is TRBJ2-3, with TRBD2 matching 9 bases. CDR3 nucleotides: TGTGCCAGCTCATCACGACTAGCGGAGAACACAGATACGCAGTATTTT. Protein sequence: CASSSRLAENTDTQYF.